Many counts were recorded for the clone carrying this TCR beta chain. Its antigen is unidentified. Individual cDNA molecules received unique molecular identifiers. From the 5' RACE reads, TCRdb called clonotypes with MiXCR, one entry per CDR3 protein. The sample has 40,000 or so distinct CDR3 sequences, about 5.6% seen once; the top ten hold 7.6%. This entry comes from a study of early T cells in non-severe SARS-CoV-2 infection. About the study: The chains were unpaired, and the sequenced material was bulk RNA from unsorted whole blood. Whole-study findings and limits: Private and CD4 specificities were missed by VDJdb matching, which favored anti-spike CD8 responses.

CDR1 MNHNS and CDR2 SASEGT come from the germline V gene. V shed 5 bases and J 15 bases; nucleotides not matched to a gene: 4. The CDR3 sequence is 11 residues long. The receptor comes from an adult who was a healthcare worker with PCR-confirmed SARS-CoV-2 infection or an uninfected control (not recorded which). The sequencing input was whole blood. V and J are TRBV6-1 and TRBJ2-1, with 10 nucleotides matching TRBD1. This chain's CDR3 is CASSLGQGTFF. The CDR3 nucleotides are TGTGCCAGCAGTTTGGGACAGGGGACGTTCTTC.